Sequencing of this TCR beta chain was carried out in a study of T cells after yellow fever vaccination. Study outcomes and limitations: Contaminating bulk clonotypes could be abundant in FACS-sorted repertoires. Of the clonotypes, a small share occurred in both CD4 and CD8 compartments.

The study made its TCR cDNA through 5'RACE template switching. That step introduced a universal primer site along with UMIs. TCRdb ran MiXCR on the 5' RACE reads and lists one entry per CDR3 protein. The sample carries 75,000 to 100,000 distinct CDR3 sequences, about 8.8% recorded once. The V end was cut by 6 bases, the J end by 8 bases, with 8 bases between. The CDR3 has 11 amino acids. The germline V gene has CDR1 MNHEY and CDR2 SVGEGT. This rearrangement joins TRBV6-2 or TRBV6-3 to TRBJ2-1; weak D call: TRBD2 (5 bases). Source: CD8+ T cells not binding an NS4B(214-222) dextramer, sorted from PBMCs, taken about 2 weeks after the first yellow fever vaccination. The source of this sequence is a man younger than 35 who received the YFV17D yellow fever vaccine. The CDR3 region is CASSGGYEQFF. The CDR3 DNA is TGTGCCAGCAGCGGCGGGTATGAGCAGTTCTTC.